This T cell receptor (beta chain) was profiled in a study of ipilimumab plus nivolumab after autologous stem cell transplantation. About the study: Median doses per patient: roughly 5 ipilimumab, about 8 nivolumab. Both relapsed and primary refractory DLBCL were included. Findings of the study overall: The authors say TCR, Treg and microbiome findings warrant further study.

Germline CDR1 is SGHTS and CDR2 is YDEGEE. The V end lost 0 bases, the J end lost 2 bases, and 14 bases lay between the germline ends. The CDR3 covers 16 residues. Starting 14 to 28 days after autologous transplant, ipilimumab 1 mg/kg was given. The assay was immunoSEQ multiplex PCR, and TCRdb's table has in-frame clones only and misses some. The sample comprises 15,000 to 20,000 clones, about 81% of which are singletons, and about 6.4% rests with the top ten. This clone was observed once. What it binds is unknown. The rearrangement uses TRBV5-8 and TRBJ1-1; D gene unclear. Here the sequenced sample was PBMCs, taken in a trial of ipilimumab plus nivolumab as post-transplant consolidation. The source of this sequence is a male donor with diffuse large B-cell lymphoma. The CDR3 region is CASSLETGIGNTEAFF. In nucleotides, the CDR3 is TGTGCCAGCAGCTTGGAGACCGGTATAGGAAACACTGAAGCTTTCTTT.